This TCR beta chain was documented in a study of cytomegalovirus exposure and HLA in healthy donors. Background on the study: Of the donors genotyped, 398 in all, 65% to 90% fell in the Caucasian-associated ancestry cluster.

In the PCR, 60 Vbeta and 13 Jbeta primers were used. Only in-frame clones appear in the TCRdb table, and some are missing; sequencing was by immunoSEQ multiplex PCR. Of 200,000 to 250,000 clones in the sample, roughly 75% were seen once. Study results and limitations: Sequencing likely produced, as an artifact, a cluster of highly shared sequence variants.

In regard to this clone: Its specificity is not known.

The CDR3 extends over 14 amino acids. The germline V gene has CDR1 MNHEY and CDR2 SMNVEV (reference sequence). V lost 6 bases, J lost 3 bases, and 14 bases lay in between. The chain employs TRBV27 and TRBJ1-1; D ambiguous. Sample: PBMCs. This TCR was sampled from a woman aged 25-40 years in good health and CMV-seronegative. The CDR3 loop reads CASSPSRADTEAFF. CDR3 sequence (DNA): TGTGCCAGCAGCCCCTCGCGAGCGGACACTGAAGCTTTCTTT.